Below, 22 T cell receptor beta chains from the same sample are listed, as sequenced in a study of Graves' ophthalmopathy and Graves' hyperthyroidism. CDR3 regions of TCR beta were amplified from RNA transcripts. The first round was an RT-PCR with HTBI primers, and the second round was a multiplex PCR. Via MiXCR, TCRdb re-called the multiplex PCR reads, giving one row per CDR3 protein. The table has some 350,000 distinct CDR3 sequences, roughly 17% seen once. Sequenced: peripheral blood. These receptors were collected from an adult woman with stable Graves' hyperthyroidism.

The chain joins TRBV28 to TRBJ2-7; 9 bases are a match to TRBD1. CDR3 length: 14 amino acids. CDR1 is MDHEN, CDR2 SYDVKM, per germline. Losses at the gene ends were 5 bases for V and 4 bases for J; bases not matched to a gene: 6. For the CDR3, the DNA is TGTGCCAGCAGTCTACCCGGGACAGGGTACGAGCAGTACGTC. It specifies CASSLPGTGYEQYV.

This clonotype has at least ten counts. The chain uses TRBV10-3 and TRBJ1-5; D unclear. Germline-derived CDR1 and CDR2 are ENHRY and SYGVKD. The CDR3 is 14 amino acids. The germline V and J ends were trimmed by 6 bases and 7 bases, with 16 bases remaining between them. CDR3 coding DNA: TGTGCCATCAGAGGAGAGGGTAGTCTCCAGCCCCAGCATTTT. It translates to CAIRGEGSLQPQHF.

There are many counts of this clonotype. The gene calls are TRBV13 and TRBJ2-5; D might be TRBD2 (6 bases). Germline assignment: CDR1 PRHDT and CDR2 FYEKMQ (reference sequence). The germline V and J ends were trimmed by 5 bases and 7 bases, with 8 bases remaining between them. The CDR3 consists of 11 residues. The CDR3 reads CASSGTGTQYF. The DNA of the CDR3 is TGTGCCAGCAGCGGGACTGGGACCCAGTACTTC. The complete variable domain, with remaining parts taken from reference TRBV13 and TRBJ2-5, reads AAGVIQSPRHLIKEKRETATLKCYPIPRHDTVYWYQQGPGQDPQFLISFYEKMQSDKGSIPDRFSAQQFSDYHSELNMSSLELGDSALYFCASSGTGTQYFGPGTRLLVL.

The chain employs TRBV10-2 and TRBJ2-5; perhaps TRBD2 as D (6 bases). Trimming took off 0 bases at V and 5 bases at J, with 10 bases between the two ends. CDR3 length equals 14 residues. Looked up from germline, CDR1 is WSHSY and CDR2 is SAAADI. As DNA, the CDR3 is TGCGCCAGCAGTGAGTCGACGGGGAGGGAGACCCAGTACTTC. Protein: CASSESTGRETQYF.

This clonotype was picked up a small number of times. The chain carries TRBV4-1 and TRBJ2-2; D not certain. The V gene lost 6 bases and the J gene lost 4 bases, with 12 bases spanning the gap. The germline CDR1 and CDR2 sequences are MGHRA and YSYEKL. This CDR3 has 14 residues. CDR3: CASSHVGPTGELFF. The DNA of the CDR3 is TGCGCCAGCAGTCACGTCGGACCCACCGGGGAGCTGTTTTTT.

The sample holds many counts of this clonotype. This rearrangement joins TRBV19 to TRBJ1-2, with 7 positions matching TRBD1. Germline V gene lookup returns CDR1 LNHDA and CDR2 SQIVND (reference sequence). The CDR3 contains 14 residues. V dropped 7 bases and J dropped 7; count of bases not matched to a gene: 12. The CDR3 sequence is CASNQDRLGSGYTF. For the CDR3, the DNA is TGTGCCAGTAACCAGGACAGGCTTGGGAGTGGCTACACCTTC.

About this clonotype itself: A single base separates this from a much larger clone, so it may be a read error. The V and J genes are TRBV20-1 and TRBJ2-7, with 9 nucleotides matching TRBD1. J was trimmed by 6 bases and V by 7 bases; bases with no gene match: 16. Per the germline V gene, CDR1 is DFQATT and CDR2 is SNEGSKA (reference sequence). The CDR3 is 15 amino acids. DNA for the CDR3: TGCAGTGTTGGGAAACTGGGGACAGGGAGGCTCGAGCAGTACTTC. Translating it yields CSVGKLGTGRLEQYF.

A few counts support this clonotype. This chain uses TRBV20-1 with TRBJ2-5, with TRBD2 as a possible D gene (7 bases). V was cut by 8 bases and J by 5 bases, with 12 bases left in between. The CDR3 extends over 11 amino acids. The V gene's germline CDR1 is DFQATT and CDR2 SNEGSKA (reference sequence). The CDR3 spells CSPGEGETQYF. The CDR3 DNA reads TGCAGTCCAGGGGAGGGGGAGACCCAGTACTTC.

On this clonotype: A much larger clone sits a single nucleotide away, making a read error possible. The chain couples TRBV29-1 to TRBJ1-2; maybe TRBD1 (5 bases). This CDR3 is built from 18 residues. Germline lookup yields CDR1 SQVTM and CDR2 ANQGSEA. The V end lost 1 base, the J end lost 2 bases, and 23 bases lay between the germline ends. Here the CDR3 DNA reads TGCAGCGTTGAAGGACGAGGGGCAGGACGCCCCGCGAACTATGGCTACACCTTC. It translates to CSVEGRGAGRPANYGYTF.

This clonotype occurred many times. V usage is TRBV6-2 or TRBV6-3 and J usage is TRBJ2-5; tentative D call: TRBD1 (5 bases). V dropped 9 bases and J dropped 5 bases, with 10 bases sitting between them. Per the germline V gene, CDR1 is MNHEY and CDR2 is SVGEGT. CDR3 length: 11 amino acids. The CDR3 loop is CARGVEETQYF. The CDR3 nucleotides read TGTGCCAGAGGGGTCGAGGAGACCCAGTACTTC.

The chain uses TRBV6-1 and TRBJ1-1; TRBD1 aligns across 7 bases. This CDR3 contains 13 residues. The V segment lost 7 bases and the J segment 4 bases; nucleotides outside the gene matches: 6. CDR1 and CDR2 (germline): MNHNS, SASEGT. CDR3 DNA: TGTGCCAGCACACAGGGGTGGGGCACTGAAGCTTTCTTT. It translates to CASTQGWGTEAFF.

The V gene is TRBV29-1, the J gene TRBJ2-7, with 7 positions matching TRBD1. The CDR3 sequence is 13 residues long. V lost 6 bases to trimming and J lost 4 bases; unmatched junction nucleotides: 9. CDR1 SQVTM and CDR2 ANQGSEA come from the germline V gene. CDR3 in DNA: TGCAGCGTCCGCCGACAGGGAGTTTACGAGCAGTACTTC. It encodes CSVRRQGVYEQYF.

Ten or more counts support this clonotype. The chain couples TRBV7-8 to TRBJ2-5; 10 positions agree with TRBD2. The CDR3 length is 16 residues. Germline V CDR1 and CDR2: SGHVS, FQNEAQ. With 5 bases clipped from V and 3 bases from J, the junction kept 9 bases outside the gene matches. The chain's CDR3 is CASSPRGLAQKETQYF. The CDR3 bases are TGTGCCAGCAGCCCGAGGGGACTAGCGCAAAAAGAGACCCAGTACTTC.

This clonotype appeared many times. The J gene is TRBJ2-7, the V gene TRBV19; TRBD2 aligns across 7 bases. Looked up from germline, CDR1 is LNHDA and CDR2 is SQIVND (reference sequence). The length of the CDR3 is 14 residues. Trimming cost V 6 bases and J 6 bases; bases outside gene matches: 11. CDR3 sequence (DNA): TGTGCCAGTAGCGCGGGACTACGCACGTTCGAGCAGTACTTC. Translation: CASSAGLRTFEQYF.

This clonotype was observed many times. The rearrangement links TRBV7-2 to TRBJ2-7; D is uncertain. CDR3 length: 14 amino acids. V lost 1 base and J 3 bases, leaving 10 bases between the germline ends. Looked up from germline, CDR1 is SGHTA and CDR2 is FQGNSA. The chain's CDR3 is CASSLGAGYYEQYF. The CDR3, as DNA: TGTGCCAGCAGCTTAGGGGCAGGTTACTACGAGCAGTACTTC.

This clonotype was found many times. The chain links TRBV3-1 to TRBJ1-1, with D unclear. Per the germline V gene, CDR1 is LGHDT and CDR2 is YNNKEL (reference sequence). V was pared by 2 bases and J by 7 bases, with 8 bases between. The CDR3 consists of 12 residues. CDR3 amino acids: CASSQSASEAFF. CDR3 sequence (DNA): TGTGCCAGCAGCCAATCCGCAAGTGAAGCTTTCTTT.

This clonotype came up many times. CDR3 in amino acids: CASSSTPGAGETQYF. The DNA for the CDR3 is TGTGCCAGCAGCTCAACTCCAGGGGCGGGGGAGACCCAGTACTTC. The chain is built from TRBV9 and TRBJ2-5; D possibly uses TRBD1 or TRBD2 (6 bases each). CDR1 SGDLS and CDR2 YYNGEE come from the germline V gene. CDR3 size: 15 residues. V gave up 4 bases and J gave up 5 bases, with 18 bases separating them.

The table lists this clonotype with many counts. CDR3 nucleotides: TGTGCCTGGAGTGTAACTCGGGGCAGACGAGGGTCCGAGCAGTACTTC. This gives the protein CAWSVTRGRRGSEQYF. V is TRBV30 and J is TRBJ2-7; D is tentatively TRBD1 or TRBD2 (5 bases each). This CDR3 is built from 16 residues. V was cut by 0 bases and J by 6 bases, with 21 bases left in between. Germline CDR1 GTSNPN, CDR2 SVGIG (reference sequence).

This clonotype has ten or more counts. The chain has TRBV12-3 or TRBV12-4 and TRBJ2-5; perhaps TRBD1 as D (5 bases). The CDR3 loop spans 16 amino acids. Trimming took 7 bases from V and 4 from J, leaving 22 bases between them. CDR3 nucleotides: TGTGCCAGCACTTCCCAAACTGGGGCGGTGGTAGAGACCCAGTACTTC. Translating it yields CASTSQTGAVVETQYF.

The rearrangement uses TRBV19 and TRBJ2-7; D might be TRBD1 (6 bases). Deletions cut 1 base from V and 2 bases from J, with 9 bases between. Germline loops: CDR1 LNHDA, CDR2 SQIVND (reference sequence). The length of the CDR3 is 14 residues. CDR3 amino acids: CASSIGGQTYEQYF. DNA for the CDR3: TGTGCCAGTAGTATAGGGGGACAAACCTACGAGCAGTACTTC.

This clonotype was counted ten times or more. The chain couples TRBV28 to TRBJ1-1, with D unclear. The CDR3 has 14 residues. With 6 bases removed from V and 6 bases from J, the gap between germline ends came to 17 bases. Per the germline V gene, CDR1 is MDHEN and CDR2 is SYDVKM. CDR3 DNA: TGTGCCAGCAGCCGCCCCGAGACGATCGCTGAAGCTTTCTTT. Protein: CASSRPETIAEAFF.

The table lists this clonotype with many counts. The chain combines TRBV30 with TRBJ1-2; weak D call: TRBD1 (6 bases). Germline V gives CDR1 GTSNPN, CDR2 SVGIG (reference sequence). The CDR3 loop spans 12 amino acids. Deletions cut 5 bases from V and 2 bases from J, with 9 bases between. CDR3 sequence: CAWRTVNYGYTF. The CDR3 bases are TGTGCCTGGCGGACAGTCAACTATGGCTACACCTTC.